Given below is one T cell receptor beta chain in context. The CDR3 length is 19 residues. CDR1 is MGHRA, CDR2 YSYEKL, per germline. The V segment lost 0 bases and the J segment 2 bases; nucleotides outside the gene matches: 14. This specimen comes from a study of T-cell memory formation after mild COVID-19. A 5'RACE reaction primed in the constant segment made cDNA libraries of TCR alpha and TCR beta, and these carried sample barcodes and UMIs. TCRdb independently ran MiXCR on the 5' RACE reads; one entry per CDR3 protein. The data contain approximately 400,000 distinct CDR3 sequences, less than 25% of them singletons.

The chain is built from TRBV4-1 and TRBJ2-3, with 7 bases fitting TRBD2. Sample: PBMCs or a T cell subset sorted from them (not recorded which). This TCR came from an adult woman who had mild COVID-19 (a few samples of this study predate the infection). Cell type and time point are not known. In DNA form, the CDR3 reads TGCGCCAGCAGCCAAGAGATCCCCCGCACTAGCGACCCCACAGATACGCAGTATTTT. Protein: CASSQEIPRTSDPTDTQYF.